The 22 T cell receptor beta chains reported below all come from one sample, sequenced in a study of regulatory T cells in long-lasting Graves disease. Relying on iRepertoire HTBI primers and Arm-PCR of CDR3 regions, the team built TCR beta libraries. TCRdb passed the multiplex PCR reads through MiXCR, listing each CDR3 protein once. The sample holds some 460,000 distinct CDR3 sequences, around 15% seen once. Time point in this sample: newly diagnosed GD, antithyroid drugs for less than 3 months. The TCR library was made from RNA that had been extracted from PBMCs in TRIzol. This sample was also put to use in a study of T cells in Graves' hyperthyroidism and ophthalmopathy.

The source material was peripheral blood mononuclear cells (PBMCs), sampled at new diagnosis, from a patient treated with antithyroid drugs. These receptors were taken from a man in his forties with Graves disease.

This clonotype was recorded many times. V and J are TRBV12-3 or TRBV12-4 and TRBJ2-1, with 10 bases identical to TRBD1. CDR3 length equals 16 residues. The V gene end was trimmed by 5 bases and the J gene end by 5 bases; junction bases not matched to a gene: 9. The CDR3 DNA sequence: TGTGCCAGCAGTCCCCCCCGGGACAGGGGCCACAATGAGCAGTTCTTC. Translated, it gives CASSPPRDRGHNEQFF.

This clonotype has ten or more counts. The J gene is TRBJ2-7, the V gene TRBV28; D gene unclear. Germline V gene sequence: CDR1 MDHEN, CDR2 SYDVKM. The CDR3 covers 14 residues. Trimming took 0 bases from V and 2 from J, leaving 8 bases between them. CDR3 sequence (DNA): TGTGCCAGCAGTTTATGGGGTTACCCCTACGAGCAGTACTTC. It translates to CASSLWGYPYEQYF.

The rearrangement uses TRBV10-3 and TRBJ2-7, with TRBD2 as a possible D gene (5 bases). With 0 bases removed from V and 3 bases from J, the gap between germline ends came to 12 bases. The CDR3 runs to 15 residues. In germline, CDR1 is ENHRY, CDR2 SYGVKD. This CDR3 is CAISESARAFYEQYF. The CDR3 nucleotides are TGTGCCATCAGTGAGTCCGCGCGGGCGTTCTACGAGCAGTACTTC.

This clonotype appeared many times. This chain links TRBV5-1 with TRBJ2-1, with D perhaps TRBD1 (6 bases). The V end was cut by 3 bases, the J end by 1 base, with 20 bases between. Germline-derived CDR1 and CDR2 are SGHRS and YFSETQ. The CDR3 loop spans 18 amino acids. CDR3 in amino acids: CASSSLPPRGVSYNEQFF. The CDR3 DNA reads TGCGCCAGCAGCTCCCTGCCTCCCAGGGGAGTTTCCTACAATGAGCAGTTCTTC.

The chain links TRBV7-6 to TRBJ1-3, with 8 nucleotides matching TRBD1. Germline V gives CDR1 SGHVS, CDR2 FNYEAQ. The CDR3 covers 17 residues. Germline trimming cut 1 base from V and 0 bases from J; bases unmatched to any gene: 5. The DNA of the CDR3 is TGTGCCAGCAGCTTAGAGGCAGGGGGCCCCTCTGGAAACACCATATATTTT. It yields the protein CASSLEAGGPSGNTIYF. The whole variable domain, filled in from reference TRBV7-6 and TRBJ1-3, reads GAGVSQSPRYKVTKRGQDVALRCDPISGHVSLYWYRQALGQGPEFLTYFNYEAQQDKSGLPNDRFSAERPEGSISTLTIQRTEQRDSAMYRCASSLEAGGPSGNTIYFGEGSWLTVV.

This chain connects TRBV5-6 to TRBJ2-1, with 8 nucleotides matching TRBD1. Germline loops: CDR1 SGHDT, CDR2 YYEEEE. V lost 0 bases to trimming and J lost 15 bases; unmatched junction nucleotides: 11. The CDR3 sequence is 14 residues long. CDR3 region: CASSLGTGKAGRFF. In DNA, the CDR3 is TGTGCCAGCAGCTTGGGGACAGGGAAGGCCGGACGGTTCTTC. Combining the CDR3 with reference TRBV5-6 and TRBJ2-1 gives the whole variable domain DAGVTQSPTHLIKTRGQQVTLRCSPKSGHDTVSWYQQALGQGPQFIFQYYEEEERQRGNFPDRFSGHQFPNYSSELNVNALLLGDSALYLCASSLGTGKAGRFFGPGTRLTVL.

In the case of this clonotype: This could be a read error, since a much larger clone is one nucleotide away. The chain recombines TRBV6-2 or TRBV6-3 with TRBJ1-1, with 7 bases identical to TRBD1. Germline-derived CDR1 and CDR2 are MNHEY and SVGEGT. The CDR3 runs 14 residues. CDR3 coding DNA: TGTGTCAGCAGGGATGCAGGGGGACCCACTGAAGCTTTCTTT. Amino acids: CVSRDAGGPTEAFF.

This clonotype has a count of ten or more. The rearrangement links TRBV20-1 to TRBJ2-7, with 7 nucleotides matching TRBD2. The length of the CDR3 is 13 residues. J lost 3 bases, V lost 1 base, and 3 bases had no gene match. Germline assignment: CDR1 DFQATT and CDR2 SNEGSKA (reference sequence). The CDR3 is CSARVGRGYEQYF. The CDR3 nucleotides are TGCAGTGCTAGAGTAGGGAGGGGCTACGAGCAGTACTTC.

This clonotype was seen only a few times. The V call is TRBV5-4, the J call TRBJ2-3; 14 nucleotides align to TRBD2. This CDR3 has 17 amino acids. Germline V gene sequence: CDR1 SGHNT, CDR2 YYREEE (reference sequence). Germline trimming cut 4 bases from V and 5 bases from J; bases unmatched to any gene: 9. The CDR3 DNA sequence: TGTGCCAGCAGCACTGGGACTAGCGGGAGAGTTGGAGATACGCAGTATTTT. This encodes CASSTGTSGRVGDTQYF.

This chain connects TRBV2 to TRBJ1-5, with TRBD1 matching 9 bases. Germline V lookup: CDR1 SNHLY, CDR2 FYNNEI. The CDR3 has 15 amino acids. V shed 3 bases, J shed 5 bases, and the junction held 5 bases outside the gene matches. The chain's CDR3 is CASSDLGQGYQPQHF. The CDR3 DNA follows: TGTGCCAGCAGTGACCTGGGACAGGGCTATCAGCCCCAGCATTTT. The whole variable domain, remainder taken from reference TRBV2 and TRBJ1-5, is EPEVTQTPSHQVTQMGQEVILRCVPISNHLYFYWYRQILGQKVEFLVSFYNNEISEKSEIFDDQFSVERPDGSNFTLKIRSTKLEDSAMYFCASSDLGQGYQPQHFGDGTRLSIL.

Worth noting for this clonotype: A far larger clone is one base from this, pointing to a likely read error. The V and J genes are TRBV11-2 and TRBJ2-1; possible D gene TRBD1, 6 bases. The DNA end is a closer match to TRBJ2-5, so the J assignment may be wrong. CDR3 size: 15 residues. CDR1 is SGHAT and CDR2 is FQNNGV in the germline V gene. This CDR3 reads CASSIRAGAQETQYF. CDR3 in DNA: TGTGCCAGCAGCATTAGGGCAGGGGCCCAAGAGACCCAGTACTTC.

This clonotype was found a few times. The rearrangement links TRBV5-1 to TRBJ2-5; either TRBD1 or TRBD2 may fit D (5 bases each). Germline V gene lookup returns CDR1 SGHRS and CDR2 YFSETQ. This CDR3 is 13 amino acids long. Trimming shortened V by 8 bases and J by 1 base, and 12 bases separated the two germline ends. The CDR3 protein is CASNPGPQETQYF. CDR3 nucleotides: TGCGCCAGTAATCCGGGACCCCAAGAGACCCAGTACTTC.

This clonotype occurred many times. This rearrangement joins TRBV10-3 to TRBJ1-1; D may be TRBD1 (5 bases). The germline CDR1 and CDR2 sequences are ENHRY and SYGVKD. This CDR3 comprises 15 residues. V was trimmed by 2 bases and J by 5 bases, leaving 15 bases between them. In nucleotides, the CDR3 is TGTGCCATCAGTGAGCCCCACGGAGGGGTTACTGAAGCTTTCTTT. Translation: CAISEPHGGVTEAFF.

This chain joins TRBV20-1 and TRBJ2-2; 8 nucleotides align to TRBD2. CDR1 is DFQATT, CDR2 SNEGSKA, per germline (reference sequence). The CDR3 sequence is 16 residues long. The J segment lost 6 bases and the V segment lost 0 bases, leaving 9 bases of the junction unmatched. The CDR3 sequence is CSARDRGRSGSGELFF. In DNA, the CDR3 is TGCAGTGCTAGAGATCGCGGGAGGTCGGGGTCCGGGGAGCTGTTTTTT.

This clonotype has only a few counts. The chain joins TRBV24-1 to TRBJ1-5; 8 nucleotides match TRBD1. The CDR3 covers 17 residues. The ends lost 9 bases at V and 1 base at J; junction bases unmatched: 13. CDR1 KGHDR and CDR2 SFDVKD come from the germline V gene. The CDR3 reads CATLRDRRRSSNQPQHF. The CDR3 coding sequence is TGTGCCACCCTGCGGGACAGGAGACGTAGCAGCAATCAGCCCCAGCATTTT.

At least ten counts were recorded for this clonotype. The J gene is TRBJ2-7, the V gene TRBV7-9; D gene uncertain. V shed 2 bases and J shed 4 bases, with 9 bases lying between them. The CDR3 is 13 residues long. CDR1 and CDR2 (germline): SEHNR, FQNEAQ (reference sequence). The CDR3 here is CASSLSDPYEQYF. CDR3 in DNA: TGTGCCAGCAGCTTAAGCGATCCTTACGAGCAGTACTTC.

The table lists this clonotype with many counts. The chain has TRBV30 and TRBJ1-1; D ambiguous. Germline V gene data show CDR1 as GTSNPN and CDR2 as SVGIG (reference sequence). The CDR3 loop spans 13 amino acids. V gave up 3 bases and J gave up 6 bases, with 14 bases separating them. CDR3 region: CAWSLFSGSEAFF. DNA of the CDR3: TGTGCCTGGAGCCTTTTCTCGGGTTCTGAAGCTTTCTTT. The full variable domain, rest sourced from reference TRBV30 and TRBJ1-1, is SQTIHQWPATLVQPVGSPLSLECTVEGTSNPNLYWYRQAAGRGLQLLFYSVGIGQISSEVPQNLSASRPQDRQFILSSKKLLLSDSGFYLCAWSLFSGSEAFFGQGTRLTVV.

This clonotype has a count of ten or more. The V gene is TRBV11-2, the J gene TRBJ2-1; 16 bases are shared with TRBD2. Germline loops: CDR1 SGHAT, CDR2 FQNNGV. V lost 0 bases and J lost 6; bases outside the gene matches: 23. The CDR3 sequence is 24 residues long. The CDR3 loop is CASSLDRGKGTSGRAAGYANEQFF. The CDR3 DNA follows: TGTGCCAGCAGCTTAGATAGGGGGAAGGGGACTAGCGGGAGGGCCGCCGGGTATGCCAATGAGCAGTTCTTC.

This clonotype was seen a handful of times. V and J are TRBV24-1 and TRBJ2-3; 11 nucleotides agree with TRBD2. V was pared by 4 bases and J by 3 bases, with 5 bases of the junction left unmatched. The germline V gene encodes CDR1 KGHDR and CDR2 SFDVKD. The CDR3 is 16 residues long. The CDR3 DNA reads as TGTGCCACCAGTGACACCGGGACTAGCGGAACAGATACGCAGTATTTT. It codes for CATSDTGTSGTDTQYF.

This clonotype appeared many times. The chain links TRBV7-9 to TRBJ2-7; D gene ambiguous. The CDR3 contains 14 residues. CDR1 and CDR2 from the germline V gene are SEHNR and FQNEAQ (reference sequence). Trimming left V 4 bases short and J 3 bases short, with 13 bases between. The CDR3 here is CASSSDVRIYEQYF. DNA for the CDR3: TGTGCCAGCAGCTCGGACGTCCGAATCTACGAGCAGTACTTC.

This clonotype was seen ten or more times. V gene TRBV27 combines with J gene TRBJ2-3; D may match TRBD1 or TRBD2 (6 bases each). Germline loops: CDR1 MNHEY, CDR2 SMNVEV (reference sequence). V was pared by 5 bases and J by 4 bases, with 16 bases between. The CDR3 contains 15 residues. The CDR3 nucleotides read TGTGCCAGCAGTCAAGGGGGACTGTGGGCAGATACGCAGTATTTT. This translates into CASSQGGLWADTQYF.

Note on this clonotype: It is likely a read error, because the conserved phenylalanine at the end of the CDR3 is missing. The rearrangement links TRBV20-1 to TRBJ2-4; D not certain. This CDR3 comprises 13 residues. CDR1 and CDR2 (germline): DFQATT, SNEGSKA (reference sequence). This CDR3 is CSARAPAKNIQYL. The CDR3 nucleotides read TGCAGCGCTAGAGCGCCAGCCAAAAACATTCAGTACCTC.